The 25 T cell receptor beta chains presented below share a single source sample, sequenced in a study of response to subunit inactivated influenza vaccine. Using its own MiXCR run on the RT-PCR reads, TCRdb lists one record per CDR3 protein. The sample lists 450,000 to 500,000 distinct CDR3 sequences; roughly 9.7% were seen once. The input for sequencing was PBMCs from blood, taken about 40 days after vaccination. The receptors shown here come from a man aged 50 to 60 who received an inactivated influenza vaccine.

This clonotype has more than one count but fewer than ten. The chain combines TRBV29-1 with TRBJ2-7, with 7 bases aligning to TRBD1. Per the germline V gene, CDR1 is SQVTM and CDR2 is ANQGSEA. V lost 5 bases and J lost 6; bases outside the gene matches: 19. The CDR3 has 16 amino acids. The CDR3 nucleotides read TGCAGCGTTCTACTTCTCGGAGGACAGGCCTTTTCCGAGCAGTACTTC. Protein product: CSVLLLGGQAFSEQYF.

The table lists this clonotype with many counts. An end of the junction differs from the germline gene, which may be a read error. The chain is built from TRBV4-2 and TRBJ2-3, with 7 bases aligning to TRBD2. The CDR3 totals 13 residues. Germline CDR1 is LGHNA and CDR2 is YNFKEQ. The CDR3 loop reads CASSQAGTDTQYF. As DNA, the CDR3 is TGCGCCAGCAGCCAAGCGGGAACAGATACGCAGTATTTT.

This clonotype has a count of ten or more. The chain has TRBV9 and TRBJ1-5; possible D gene TRBD1, 5 bases. CDR3 length equals 15 residues. Germline values: CDR1 SGDLS, CDR2 YYNGEE. The V end was cut by 4 bases, the J end by 3 bases, with 14 bases between. CDR3 region: CASSTSGTPNQPQHF. CDR3 coding DNA: TGTGCCAGCAGCACATCCGGGACGCCCAATCAGCCCCAGCATTTT. The full variable domain, completed using reference TRBV9 and TRBJ1-5, is DSGVTQTPKHLITATGQRVTLRCSPRSGDLSVYWYQQSLDQGLQFLIQYYNGEERAKGNILERFSAQQFPDLHSELNLSSLELGDSALYFCASSTSGTPNQPQHFGDGTRLSIL.

This clonotype has only a few counts. The V and J genes are TRBV2 and TRBJ1-3; D gene ambiguous. The CDR3 consists of 12 residues. Germline CDR1 SNHLY, CDR2 FYNNEI. The V end was cut by 4 bases, the J end by 1 base, with 2 bases between. CDR3 coding DNA: TGTGCCAGCAGTGTGTCTGGAAACACCATATATTTT. This gives the protein CASSVSGNTIYF. Using reference TRBV2 and TRBJ1-3 for the parts outside the CDR3, the full variable domain is EPEVTQTPSHQVTQMGQEVILRCVPISNHLYFYWYRQILGQKVEFLVSFYNNEISEKSEIFDDQFSVERPDGSNFTLKIRSTKLEDSAMYFCASSVSGNTIYFGEGSWLTVV.

The chain has TRBV11-2 and TRBJ1-4, with a possible D match to TRBD1 (6 bases). V was clipped by 4 bases and J by 0 bases, with 15 bases between them. Germline V gives CDR1 SGHAT, CDR2 FQNNGV. This CDR3 comprises 17 residues. DNA for the CDR3: TGTGCCAGCAGCTCGAAGCCCAGGGGCCCAACTAATGAAAAACTGTTTTTT. It translates to CASSSKPRGPTNEKLFF.

This clonotype was found a few times. The chain employs TRBV11-2 and TRBJ2-7, with 10 bases identical to TRBD1. The germline V gene encodes CDR1 SGHAT and CDR2 FQNNGV. V lost 3 bases to trimming and J lost 3 bases; unmatched junction nucleotides: 8. The CDR3 runs to 16 residues. The CDR3 nucleotides read TGTGCCAGCAGCTTTATGTTCGGGACAGGGGTCTACGAGCAGTACTTC. Its protein is CASSFMFGTGVYEQYF.

This clonotype turned up a few times. This chain uses TRBV12-3 or TRBV12-4 with TRBJ2-3; no firm D call. The germline V and J ends were trimmed by 3 bases and 3 bases, with 10 bases remaining between them. This CDR3 has 14 residues. The CDR3 is CASSFFTPTDTQYF. The CDR3 DNA reads as TGTGCCAGCAGTTTTTTCACCCCTACAGATACGCAGTATTTT.

This chain uses TRBV20-1 with TRBJ2-1, with 13 bases that match TRBD2. In germline, CDR1 is DFQATT, CDR2 SNEGSKA (reference sequence). This CDR3 spans 15 amino acids. J was trimmed by 7 bases and V by 4 bases; bases with no gene match: 7. The CDR3 region is CSANPGTSGINEQFF. In DNA, the CDR3 is TGCAGTGCTAATCCCGGGACTAGCGGGATTAATGAGCAGTTCTTC.

This sequence joins TRBV20-1 and TRBJ2-5; D is possibly TRBD1 or TRBD2 (6 bases each). The CDR3 has 14 amino acids. Germline assignment: CDR1 DFQATT and CDR2 SNEGSKA (reference sequence). V was pared by 6 bases and J by 1 base, with 15 bases between. The CDR3 reads CSAQGGVAQETQYF. In DNA, the CDR3 is TGCAGTGCACAGGGCGGGGTCGCCCAAGAGACCCAGTACTTC.

This clonotype was detected a few times. The rearrangement links TRBV27 to TRBJ2-3, with D perhaps TRBD1 (5 bases). Germline V gene sequence: CDR1 MNHEY, CDR2 SMNVEV (reference sequence). The CDR3 is 13 residues long. The V and J ends lost 8 bases and 8 bases respectively, with 17 bases between them. The CDR3 DNA reads TGTGCCAGCGCTAGTGGTATAGGGGCTACGCAGTATTTT. This translates into CASASGIGATQYF.

The J gene is TRBJ2-5, the V gene TRBV7-6; 8 bases are a match to TRBD2. The CDR3 has 16 amino acids. Germline CDR1 reads SGHVS; CDR2 reads FNYEAQ. V gave up 5 bases and J gave up 1 base; unmatched junction bases: 9. CDR3 DNA sequence: TGTGCCAGCAGCCCTCCATACGGACTAGCCCAAGAGACCCAGTACTTC. Translated, it gives CASSPPYGLAQETQYF. Full variable domain (rest looked up from reference TRBV7-6 and TRBJ2-5): GAGVSQSPRYKVTKRGQDVALRCDPISGHVSLYWYRQALGQGPEFLTYFNYEAQQDKSGLPNDRFSAERPEGSISTLTIQRTEQRDSAMYRCASSPPYGLAQETQYFGPGTRLLVL.

The chain links TRBV7-2 to TRBJ2-2; 10 bases map to TRBD2. V gave up 5 bases and J gave up 7 bases; unmatched junction bases: 4. Germline CDR1 SGHTA, CDR2 FQGNSA. The CDR3 is 14 residues long. Here the CDR3 reads CASSGSGGIGELFF. The DNA for the CDR3 is TGTGCCAGCAGCGGTAGCGGGGGGATCGGGGAGCTGTTTTTT. The whole variable domain, filled in from reference TRBV7-2 and TRBJ2-2, reads GAGVSQSPSNKVTEKGKDVELRCDPISGHTALYWYRQSLGQGLEFLIYFQGNSAPDKSGLPSDRFSAERTGGSVSTLTIQRTQQEDSAVYLCASSGSGGIGELFFGEGSRLTVL.

V gene TRBV12-3 or TRBV12-4 combines with J gene TRBJ2-2; 12 positions match TRBD2. V lost 6 bases to trimming and J lost 5 bases; unmatched junction nucleotides: 4. The CDR3 has 15 residues. The CDR3 loop reads CASRGTSGRTGELFF. The DNA for the CDR3 is TGTGCCAGCAGAGGGACTAGCGGGCGTACCGGGGAGCTGTTTTTT.

V and J are TRBV5-1 and TRBJ1-2; tentative D call: TRBD1 (5 bases). The CDR3 covers 14 residues. Trimming stripped 5 bases from V and 6 bases from J, with 17 bases between. Germline CDR1 is SGHRS and CDR2 is YFSETQ. This CDR3 reads CASRSGPREDGYTF. CDR3 sequence (DNA): TGCGCCAGCAGGTCGGGGCCCCGCGAAGATGGCTACACCTTC.

This clonotype has just a few counts. The chain combines TRBV5-1 with TRBJ2-2; 7 positions agree with TRBD2. The CDR3 consists of 17 residues. Germline V gene data show CDR1 as SGHRS and CDR2 as YFSETQ. V lost 2 bases, J lost 1 base, and 8 bases stayed unmatched. The DNA for the CDR3 is TGCGCCAGCAGCTTAAGATCCCTAGCGGAGAACACCGGGGAGCTGTTTTTT. Encoded protein: CASSLRSLAENTGELFF.

Many counts were recorded for this clonotype. This chain joins TRBV6-5 and TRBJ2-7, with D possibly TRBD1 on 5 matching bases. With 0 bases removed from V and 0 bases from J, the gap between germline ends came to 6 bases. CDR1 and CDR2 from the germline V gene are MNHEY and SVGAGI. The CDR3 has 14 amino acids. CDR3 sequence: CASSYSDSSYEQYF. The CDR3 bases are TGTGCCAGCAGTTACTCCGACAGCTCCTACGAGCAGTACTTC.

This clonotype was recorded many times. This sequence joins TRBV28 and TRBJ2-3; D perhaps matches TRBD1 (6 bases). The V gene lost 4 bases and the J gene lost 2 bases, with 10 bases spanning the gap. The V gene's germline CDR1 is MDHEN and CDR2 SYDVKM. This CDR3 comprises 14 residues. The CDR3 is CASSSGHITDTQYF. The DNA of the CDR3 is TGTGCCAGCAGTTCGGGACACATCACAGATACGCAGTATTTT.

The chain employs TRBV5-5 and TRBJ2-5, with TRBD2 identical over 9 bases. V trimming: 5 bases; J trimming: 5 bases; junction bases outside the gene matches: 10. The germline gives CDR1 SGHKS, CDR2 YYEKEE (reference sequence). This CDR3 is 15 amino acids long. In DNA, the CDR3 is TGTGCCAGCAGTCCCGTTAGCGGGAGAGGGGAGACCCAGTACTTC. It is translated as CASSPVSGRGETQYF. Full variable domain (remainder filled in from reference TRBV5-5 and TRBJ2-5): DAGVTQSPTHLIKTRGQQVTLRCSPISGHKSVSWYQQVLGQGPQFIFQYYEKEERGRGNFPDRFSARQFPNYSSELNVNALLLGDSALYLCASSPVSGRGETQYFGPGTRLLVL.

Many counts were recorded for this clonotype. The chain joins TRBV27 to TRBJ2-3, with D hard to call. Trimming shortened V by 3 bases and J by 6 bases, and 4 bases separated the two germline ends. CDR3 length equals 11 residues. Germline assignment: CDR1 MNHEY and CDR2 SMNVEV (reference sequence). The CDR3 DNA follows: TGTGCCAGCAGTTTTGGCGATACGCAGTATTTT. Protein product: CASSFGDTQYF.

In this sample, this clonotype turned up a few times. The V and J genes are TRBV12-3 or TRBV12-4 and TRBJ2-6; a weak D match, TRBD1 (5 bases). V was clipped by 6 bases and J by 4 bases, with 13 bases between them. This CDR3 contains 15 residues. The CDR3 here is CASRRQPLGANVLTF. The CDR3 region has the DNA TGTGCCAGCAGGAGACAGCCATTGGGGGCCAACGTCCTGACTTTC.

The J gene is TRBJ2-5, the V gene TRBV14; tentative D call: TRBD2 (5 bases). CDR1 SGHDN and CDR2 FVKESK come from the germline V gene. The CDR3 has 15 residues. Trimming left V 1 base short and J 5 bases short, with 14 bases between. The CDR3 DNA reads as TGTGCCAGCAGCCAAGGCGACTCGCCGGGGGAGACCCAGTACTTC. It is translated as CASSQGDSPGETQYF.

CDR3 in DNA: TGTGCCAGCAGTAGGTCAGGCGGACAAAATGAAAAACTGTTTTTT. It translates to CASSRSGGQNEKLFF. The chain joins TRBV12-3 or TRBV12-4 to TRBJ1-4; D is possibly TRBD1 (5 bases). This CDR3 contains 15 residues. Trimming pared 5 bases from V and 5 bases from J, leaving 15 bases between.

The chain couples TRBV28 to TRBJ2-2; perhaps D is TRBD1 or TRBD2 (6 bases each). This CDR3 comprises 17 residues. Germline loops: CDR1 MDHEN, CDR2 SYDVKM. V was clipped by 5 bases and J by 5 bases, with 21 bases between them. CDR3 nucleotides: TGTGCCAGCAGTACACAACTGTCGGGGGCAGGTACCGGGGAGCTGTTTTTT. It is translated as CASSTQLSGAGTGELFF.

The sample holds many counts of this clonotype. This chain links TRBV12-3 or TRBV12-4 with TRBJ2-5; maybe TRBD1 (6 bases). The CDR3 contains 13 residues. With 5 bases removed from V and 4 bases from J, the gap between germline ends came to 11 bases. Here the CDR3 reads CASSDRDIETQYF. The DNA of the CDR3 is TGTGCCAGCAGTGACCGGGACATAGAGACCCAGTACTTC.

The gene calls are TRBV20-1 and TRBJ2-7; the match to TRBD2 covers 8 bases. Germline CDR1 and CDR2: DFQATT and SNEGSKA (reference sequence). The junction had 7 bases not matched to a gene; V was cut back by 0 bases and J by 0 bases. This CDR3 comprises 16 residues. This CDR3 is CSARDLAGKSSYEQYF. The CDR3 DNA reads TGCAGTGCTAGAGATTTAGCGGGGAAGAGCTCCTACGAGCAGTACTTC.